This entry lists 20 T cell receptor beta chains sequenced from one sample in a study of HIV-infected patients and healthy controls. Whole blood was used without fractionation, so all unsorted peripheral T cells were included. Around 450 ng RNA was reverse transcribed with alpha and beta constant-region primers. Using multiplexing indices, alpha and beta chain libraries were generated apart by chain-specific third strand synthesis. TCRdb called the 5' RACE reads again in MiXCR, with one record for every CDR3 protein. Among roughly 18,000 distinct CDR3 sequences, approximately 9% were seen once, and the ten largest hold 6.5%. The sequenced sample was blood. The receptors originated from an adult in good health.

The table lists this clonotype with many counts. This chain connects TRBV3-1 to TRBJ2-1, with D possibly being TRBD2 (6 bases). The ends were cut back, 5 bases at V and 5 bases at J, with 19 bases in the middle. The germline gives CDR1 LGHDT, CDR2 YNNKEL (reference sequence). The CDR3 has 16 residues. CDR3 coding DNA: TGTGCCAGCAGCTCGGTGGTGGAAAGGACTAACAATGAGCAGTTCTTC. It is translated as CASSSVVERTNNEQFF.

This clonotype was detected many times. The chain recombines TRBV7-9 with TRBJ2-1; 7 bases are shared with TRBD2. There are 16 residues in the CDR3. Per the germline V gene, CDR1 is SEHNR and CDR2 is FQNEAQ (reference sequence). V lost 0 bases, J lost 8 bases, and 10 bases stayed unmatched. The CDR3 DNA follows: TGTGCCAGCAGCTTAGCGCTAAGCGGGGTTTGGCATGAGCAGTTCTTC. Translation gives CASSLALSGVWHEQFF.

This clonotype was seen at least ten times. CDR3 protein: CASRTYRAGDEQYF. The CDR3 DNA reads as TGTGCCAGCAGGACCTACAGGGCTGGAGACGAGCAGTACTTC. The chain couples TRBV5-4 to TRBJ2-7; tentatively, D is TRBD1 (6 bases). In germline, CDR1 is SGHNT, CDR2 YYREEE (reference sequence). V was cut by 5 bases and J by 5 bases, with 17 bases left in between. CDR3 length equals 14 residues.

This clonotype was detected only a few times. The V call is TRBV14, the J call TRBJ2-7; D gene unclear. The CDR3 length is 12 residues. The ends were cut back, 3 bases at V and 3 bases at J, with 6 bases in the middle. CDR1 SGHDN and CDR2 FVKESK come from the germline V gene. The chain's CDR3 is CASSHGNYEQYF. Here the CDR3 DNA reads TGTGCCAGCAGCCATGGCAACTACGAGCAGTACTTC.

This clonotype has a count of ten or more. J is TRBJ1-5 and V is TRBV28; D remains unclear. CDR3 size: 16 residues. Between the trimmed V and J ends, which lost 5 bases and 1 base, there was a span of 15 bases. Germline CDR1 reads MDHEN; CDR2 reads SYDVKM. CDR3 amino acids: CASSPWTLGSNQPQHF. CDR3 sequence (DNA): TGTGCCAGCAGTCCCTGGACGTTAGGAAGCAATCAGCCCCAGCATTTT.

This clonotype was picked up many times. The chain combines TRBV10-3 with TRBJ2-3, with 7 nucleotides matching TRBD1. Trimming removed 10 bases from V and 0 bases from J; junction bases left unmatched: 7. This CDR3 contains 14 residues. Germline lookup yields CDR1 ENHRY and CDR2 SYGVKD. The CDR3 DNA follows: TGTGCCACAAAATCGGGACAGAGCACAGATACGCAGTATTTT. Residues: CATKSGQSTDTQYF.

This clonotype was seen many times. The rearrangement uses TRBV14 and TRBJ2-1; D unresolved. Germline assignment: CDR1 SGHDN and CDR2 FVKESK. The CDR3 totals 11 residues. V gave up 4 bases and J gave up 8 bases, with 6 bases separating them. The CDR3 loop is CASSLFDEQFF. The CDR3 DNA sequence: TGTGCCAGCAGCCTTTTCGATGAGCAGTTCTTC.

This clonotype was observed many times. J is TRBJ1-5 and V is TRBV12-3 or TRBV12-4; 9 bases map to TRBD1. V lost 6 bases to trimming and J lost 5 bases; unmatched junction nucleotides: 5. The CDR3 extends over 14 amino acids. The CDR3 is CASSPTGGHQPQHF. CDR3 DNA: TGTGCCAGCAGCCCTACAGGGGGCCATCAGCCCCAGCATTTT.

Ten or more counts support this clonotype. Here the CDR3 reads CASSPSPDRAQPQHF. The CDR3 DNA is TGTGCCAGCAGTCCGTCACCCGACAGGGCTCAGCCCCAGCATTTT. The chain combines TRBV27 with TRBJ1-5; TRBD1 matches at 7 bases. Losses at the gene ends were 5 bases for V and 6 bases for J; bases not matched to a gene: 10. The CDR3 has 15 amino acids. The germline gives CDR1 MNHEY, CDR2 SMNVEV (reference sequence).

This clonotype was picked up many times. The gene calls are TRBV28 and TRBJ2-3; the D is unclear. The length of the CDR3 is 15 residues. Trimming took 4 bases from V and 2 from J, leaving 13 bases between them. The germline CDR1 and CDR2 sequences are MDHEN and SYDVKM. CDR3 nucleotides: TGTGCCAGCAGTTCCCCCCCGGACCTCACAGATACGCAGTATTTT. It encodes CASSSPPDLTDTQYF. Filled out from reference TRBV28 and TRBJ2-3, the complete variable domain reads DVKVTQSSRYLVKRTGEKVFLECVQDMDHENMFWYRQDPGLGLRLIYFSYDVKMKEKGDIPEGYSVSREKKERFSLILESASTNQTSMYLCASSSPPDLTDTQYFGPGTRLTVL.

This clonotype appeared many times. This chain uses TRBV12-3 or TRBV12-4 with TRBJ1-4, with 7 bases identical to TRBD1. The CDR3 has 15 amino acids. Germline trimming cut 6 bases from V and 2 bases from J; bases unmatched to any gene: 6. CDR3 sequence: CASRAQGSTNEKLFF. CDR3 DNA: TGTGCCAGCAGGGCACAGGGGTCGACTAATGAAAAACTGTTTTTT.

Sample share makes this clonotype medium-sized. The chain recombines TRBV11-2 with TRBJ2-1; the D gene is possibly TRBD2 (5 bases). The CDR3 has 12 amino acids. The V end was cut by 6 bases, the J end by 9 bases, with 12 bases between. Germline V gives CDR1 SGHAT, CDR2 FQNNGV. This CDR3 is CASSSLAREQFF. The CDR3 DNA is TGTGCCAGCAGTTCTCTAGCTCGTGAGCAGTTCTTC.

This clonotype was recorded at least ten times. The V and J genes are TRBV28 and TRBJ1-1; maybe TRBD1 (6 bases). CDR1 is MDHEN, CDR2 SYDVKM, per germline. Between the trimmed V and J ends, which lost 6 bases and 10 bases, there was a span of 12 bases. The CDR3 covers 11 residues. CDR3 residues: CASSQGFRAFF. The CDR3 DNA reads TGTGCCAGCAGCCAGGGGTTTCGAGCTTTCTTT.

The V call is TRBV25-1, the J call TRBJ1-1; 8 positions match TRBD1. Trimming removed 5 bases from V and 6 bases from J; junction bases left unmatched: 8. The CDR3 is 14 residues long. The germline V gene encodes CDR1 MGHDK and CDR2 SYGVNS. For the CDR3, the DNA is TGTGCCAGCAGTAGAGCGGGACAGGACCCTGAAGCTTTCTTT. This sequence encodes CASSRAGQDPEAFF.

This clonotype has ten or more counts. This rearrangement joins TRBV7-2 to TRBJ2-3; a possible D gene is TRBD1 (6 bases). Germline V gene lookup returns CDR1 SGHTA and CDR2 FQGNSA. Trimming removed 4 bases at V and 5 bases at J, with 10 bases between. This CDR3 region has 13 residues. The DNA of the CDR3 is TGTGCCAGCAGCTATCTACAGGGAGATACGCAGTATTTT. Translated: CASSYLQGDTQYF.

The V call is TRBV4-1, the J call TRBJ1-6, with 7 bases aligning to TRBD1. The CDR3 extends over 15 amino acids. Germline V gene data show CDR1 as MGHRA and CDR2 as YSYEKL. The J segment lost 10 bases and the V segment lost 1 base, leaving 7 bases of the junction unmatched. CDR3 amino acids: CASSQVGRGGSPLHF. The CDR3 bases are TGCGCCAGCAGCCAAGTTGGCAGGGGGGGATCACCCCTCCACTTT.

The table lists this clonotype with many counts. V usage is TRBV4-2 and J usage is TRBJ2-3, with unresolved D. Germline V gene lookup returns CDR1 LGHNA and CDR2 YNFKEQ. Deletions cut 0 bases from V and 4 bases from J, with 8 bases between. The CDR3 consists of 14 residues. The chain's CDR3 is CASSQDVGSDTQYF. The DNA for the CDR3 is TGTGCCAGCAGCCAAGACGTCGGGTCAGATACGCAGTATTTT.

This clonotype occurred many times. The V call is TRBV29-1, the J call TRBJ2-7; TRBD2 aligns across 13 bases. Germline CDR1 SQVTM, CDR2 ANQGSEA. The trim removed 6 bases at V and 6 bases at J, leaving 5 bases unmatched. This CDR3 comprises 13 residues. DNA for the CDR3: TGCAGCGTAGGACTAGCGGGAGTCGGCGAGCAGTACTTC. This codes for CSVGLAGVGEQYF.

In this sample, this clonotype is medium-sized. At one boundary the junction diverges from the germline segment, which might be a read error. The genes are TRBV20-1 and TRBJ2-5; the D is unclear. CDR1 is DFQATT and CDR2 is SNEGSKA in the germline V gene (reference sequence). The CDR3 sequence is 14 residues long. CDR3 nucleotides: TGCAGTGTTAGAGGCGGTCCCCGGGCAGAGACCCAGTACTTC. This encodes CSVRGGPRAETQYF.

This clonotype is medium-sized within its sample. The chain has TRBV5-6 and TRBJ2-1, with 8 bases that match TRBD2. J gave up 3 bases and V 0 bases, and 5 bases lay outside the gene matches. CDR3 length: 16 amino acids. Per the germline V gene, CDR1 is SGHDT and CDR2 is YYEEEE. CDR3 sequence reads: CASSLGSRGGYNEQFF. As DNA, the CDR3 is TGTGCCAGCAGCTTGGGGTCCCGGGGGGGCTACAATGAGCAGTTCTTC.